This T cell receptor (beta chain) was observed in a study of blood T cell repertoires in COVID-19. Study summary: COVID-19 samples, acute and convalescent, were from the United States, Italy and Spain. PBMCs, B-cell-depleted T cells, or T cells were the source of the cDNA or gDNA that made up the material.

Per the authors' pipeline: From reference gene primer amplification, estimates of nucleated cell counts were derived. Assay used: immunoSEQ multiplex PCR; TCRdb lists only in-frame clones, some missing. V and J calls and clone size come straight from that table; D and trimming were deduced from the DNA. The table shows 270,000 or so clones, with over 75% occurring only once. Trimming took off 5 bases at V and 6 bases at J, with 18 bases between the two ends. The CDR3 has 15 amino acids. CDR1 and CDR2 from the germline V gene are MNHEY and SVGAGI. The sample was peripheral blood. The TCR was taken from a human donor in a cohort sampled during active COVID-19. This chain connects TRBV6-5 to TRBJ2-3; perhaps TRBD2 as D (6 bases). This CDR3 is CASSSEGLGSDTQYF. The CDR3 nucleotides read TGTGCCAGCAGTAGTGAGGGGCTCGGGAGTGATACGCAGTATTTT.